The 18 T cell receptor beta chains listed next were all sequenced from one sample in a study of cytomegalovirus exposure and HLA in healthy donors. Primers: 60 Vbeta forward and 13 Jbeta reverse. TCRdb keeps only in-frame clones here, not all; method: immunoSEQ multiplex PCR. The sample gives about 110,000 clones, less than 80% of which show up once; roughly 1.2% is in the top ten. Material for sequencing was PBMCs. These receptors all come from a man aged 25-45 years in good health and CMV-seronegative.

As DNA, the CDR3 is TGTGCCAGGGGGCTTGGGCATACCGATTGGAATACGCAGTATTTT. Its protein product is CARGLGHTDWNTQYF. This rearrangement joins TRBV5-3 to TRBJ2-3; a weak D match, TRBD1 (5 bases). TRBV5-3 is noted as an ORF with a role that remains uncertain. The germline V and J ends were trimmed by 8 bases and 7 bases, with 23 bases remaining between them. The CDR3 extends over 15 amino acids.

This sequence joins TRBV10-3 and TRBJ2-5; 13 nucleotides line up with TRBD2. Losses at the gene ends were 5 bases for V and 3 bases for J; bases not matched to a gene: 3. Germline-derived CDR1 and CDR2 are ENHRY and SYGVKD. The length of the CDR3 is 15 residues. The CDR3 sequence: CAISRGLAGEETQYF. For the CDR3, the DNA is TGTGCCATCAGTAGAGGACTAGCGGGGGAAGAGACCCAGTACTTC.

The DNA of the CDR3 is TGTGCCAGCAGCAAAGGGCTGGGGGCGATGACCGATAACACCTTC. Protein product: CASSKGLGAMTDNTF. The chain employs TRBV21-1 and TRBJ1-2; no check of the table's D call, TRBD1, against the DNA was made. TRBV21-1 is annotated as a pseudogene. The CDR3 has 15 amino acids.

This clone was observed once. The rearrangement links TRBV5-4 to TRBJ2-4, with D perhaps TRBD1 (5 bases). Trimming left V 0 bases short and J 7 bases short, with 8 bases between. Germline CDR1 reads SGHNT; CDR2 reads YYREEE (reference sequence). The CDR3 loop spans 13 amino acids. The CDR3 DNA is TGTGCCAGCAGCTTGGAAGGGGCCAACATTCAGTACTTC. Translation gives CASSLEGANIQYF.

V and J are TRBV5-6 and TRBJ2-7; D remains ambiguous. V was shortened by 4 bases and J by 1 base, with 9 bases between the two germline ends. Germline CDR1 and CDR2: SGHDT and YYEEEE. The CDR3 extends over 13 amino acids. CDR3 protein: CASSPELSYEQYF. In DNA, the CDR3 is TGTGCCAGCAGCCCCGAACTTTCCTACGAGCAGTACTTC. The full variable domain, completed using reference TRBV5-6 and TRBJ2-7, is DAGVTQSPTHLIKTRGQQVTLRCSPKSGHDTVSWYQQALGQGPQFIFQYYEEEERQRGNFPDRFSGHQFPNYSSELNVNALLLGDSALYLCASSPELSYEQYFGPGTRLTVT.

The chain joins TRBV30 to TRBJ1-4; D remains ambiguous. The CDR3 is 14 residues long. V was pared by 5 bases and J by 8 bases, with 18 bases between. Germline assignment: CDR1 GTSNPN and CDR2 SVGIG (reference sequence). CDR3 amino acids: CAWDRVRREEKLFF. Written as DNA, the CDR3 is TGTGCCTGGGACCGGGTGCGGCGGGAGGAAAAACTGTTTTTT.

The J gene is TRBJ1-6, the V gene TRBV2; no definite D call. Germline CDR1 reads SNHLY; CDR2 reads FYNNEI. Trimming stripped 6 bases from V and 6 bases from J, with 12 bases between. The CDR3 has 14 residues. The CDR3 nucleotides read TGTGCCAGCAGCCCCGGGGAGCTTAATTCACCCCTCCACTTT. It encodes CASSPGELNSPLHF.

The V gene is TRBV7-8, the J gene TRBJ2-5; 10 nucleotides agree with TRBD2. V lost 8 bases to trimming and J lost 5 bases; unmatched junction nucleotides: 14. The CDR3 has 16 amino acids. Germline V gene lookup returns CDR1 SGHVS and CDR2 FQNEAQ. CDR3 in DNA: TGTGCCAGCGGGGGGCTAGCGGGGGACCTCCCTGAGACCCAGTACTTC. Its protein is CASGGLAGDLPETQYF.

V and J are TRBV5-6 and TRBJ2-7, with D tentatively TRBD1 (6 bases). Per the germline V gene, CDR1 is SGHDT and CDR2 is YYEEEE. V gave up 4 bases and J gave up 10 bases, with 12 bases separating them. This CDR3 comprises 11 residues. The CDR3, as DNA: TGTGCCAGCAGCGGCTCAGGGGTTCAGTACTTC. Residues: CASSGSGVQYF.

This clone came up once. This sequence joins TRBV5-4 and TRBJ2-7; 8 bases map to TRBD1. This CDR3 is 15 amino acids long. V shed 2 bases, J shed 2 bases, and the junction held 6 bases outside the gene matches. Germline lookup yields CDR1 SGHNT and CDR2 YYREEE (reference sequence). The CDR3 here is CASSLAGTGTYEQYF. The CDR3 DNA sequence: TGTGCCAGCAGCTTAGCCGGGACAGGCACCTACGAGCAGTACTTC.

This rearrangement joins TRBV7-9 to TRBJ2-1, with a weak D call TRBD2 (7 bases). Germline V gene lookup returns CDR1 SEHNR and CDR2 FQNEAQ (reference sequence). Between the trimmed V and J ends, which lost 7 bases and 5 bases, there was a span of 24 bases. The length of the CDR3 is 17 residues. The CDR3 region has the DNA TGTGCCAGCATACAGGGATTTCTCGGTGGGAGGGACAATGAGCAGTTCTTC. Translated, it gives CASIQGFLGGRDNEQFF.

The chain recombines TRBV7-9 with TRBJ1-5, with 8 bases aligning to TRBD1. The CDR3 runs to 14 residues. Per the germline V gene, CDR1 is SEHNR and CDR2 is FQNEAQ (reference sequence). V lost 5 bases to trimming and J lost 5 bases; unmatched junction nucleotides: 5. The CDR3 bases are TGTGCCAGCAGCCAGGGACAGGCTCATCAGCCCCAGCATTTT. Translated, it gives CASSQGQAHQPQHF. The whole variable domain, filled in from reference TRBV7-9 and TRBJ1-5, reads DTGVSQNPRHKITKRGQNVTFRCDPISEHNRLYWYRQTLGQGPEFLTYFQNEAQLEKSRLLSDRFSAERPKGSFSTLEIQRTEQGDSAMYLCASSQGQAHQPQHFGDGTRLSIL.

This sequence joins TRBV4-1 and TRBJ1-4; the D gene is possibly TRBD1 (6 bases). This CDR3 comprises 16 residues. CDR1 is MGHRA and CDR2 is YSYEKL in the germline V gene. Trimming stripped 0 bases from V and 6 bases from J, with 14 bases between. DNA for the CDR3: TGCGCCAGCAGCCAAGAGTTGGGCCAGGGGCATGAAAAACTGTTTTTT. Residues: CASSQELGQGHEKLFF.

The DNA for the CDR3 is TGTGCCAGCGGCACAGGGAATCACGAGCAGTACTTC. Protein product: CASGTGNHEQYF. The chain uses TRBV28 and TRBJ2-7; D is possibly TRBD1 (6 bases). V was pared by 8 bases and J by 5 bases, with 13 bases between. The CDR3 is 12 amino acids. Germline V CDR1 and CDR2: MDHEN, SYDVKM.

A remark on this clone: The CDR3 does not close with the conserved phenylalanine or tryptophan, likely indicating a read error. The chain has TRBV6-1 and TRBJ2-7; D is unresolved. CDR1 and CDR2 (germline): MNHNS, SASEGT. This CDR3 is built from 12 residues. Trimming stripped 1 base from V and 3 bases from J, with 4 bases between. The CDR3 nucleotides are TGTGCCAGCAGTGAAGGTGACTACGAGCAGTACCTC. This gives the protein CASSEGDYEQYL.

The chain has TRBV29-1 and TRBJ2-7; 11 bases align to TRBD2. Germline-derived CDR1 and CDR2 are SQVTM and ANQGSEA. The CDR3 has 15 amino acids. With V trimmed by 4 bases and J by 2 bases, 7 bases remained unmatched. The CDR3 region has the DNA TGCAGCGTTGCCGGGTTAGCGGGAGGGACCTACGAGCAGTACTTC. Translating it yields CSVAGLAGGTYEQYF.

Worth noting for this clone: Other DNA variants within this sample encode the same CDR3. This chain uses TRBV6-5 with TRBJ1-1; a weak D match, TRBD1 (5 bases). The CDR3 loop spans 14 amino acids. Per the germline V gene, CDR1 is MNHEY and CDR2 is SVGAGI. The germline V and J ends were trimmed by 6 bases and 6 bases, with 17 bases remaining between them. CDR3 region: CASSYRIRDSEAFF. The CDR3 DNA reads TGTGCCAGCAGCTACAGGATTAGGGACTCTGAAGCTTTCTTT.

The rearrangement uses TRBV25-1 and TRBJ1-2; D may be TRBD1 (6 bases). V was trimmed by 10 bases and J by 4 bases, leaving 16 bases between them. The CDR3 covers 13 residues. CDR1 and CDR2 (germline): MGHDK, SYGVNS. The CDR3 reads CATGGGRPYGYTF. CDR3 sequence (DNA): TGTGCCACCGGCGGGGGGCGCCCCTATGGCTACACCTTC.